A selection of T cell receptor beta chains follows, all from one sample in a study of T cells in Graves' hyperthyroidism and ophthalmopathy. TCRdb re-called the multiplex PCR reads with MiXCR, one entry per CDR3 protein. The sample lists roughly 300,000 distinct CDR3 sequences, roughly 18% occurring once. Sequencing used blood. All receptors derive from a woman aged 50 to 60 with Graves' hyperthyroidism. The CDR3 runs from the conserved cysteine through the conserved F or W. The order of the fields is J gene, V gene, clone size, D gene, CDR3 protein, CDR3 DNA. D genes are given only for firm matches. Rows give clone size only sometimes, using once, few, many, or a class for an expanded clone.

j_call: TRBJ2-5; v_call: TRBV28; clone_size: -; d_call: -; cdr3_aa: CASSLGGLPLQETQYF; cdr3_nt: TGTGCCAGCAGCTTGGGGGGCCTTCCTCTCCAAGAGACCCAGTACTTC
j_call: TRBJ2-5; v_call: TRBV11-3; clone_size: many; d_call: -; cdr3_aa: CASSLVQGETQYF; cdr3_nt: TGTGCCAGCAGCTTAGTCCAGGGGGAGACCCAGTACTTC
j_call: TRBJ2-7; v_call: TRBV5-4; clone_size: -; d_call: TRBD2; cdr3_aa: CASSEASGVEYEQYF; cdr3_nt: TGTGCCAGCAGCGAGGCTAGCGGAGTTGAGTACGAGCAGTACTTC
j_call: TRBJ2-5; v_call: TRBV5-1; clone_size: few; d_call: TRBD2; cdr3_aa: CASSFMAGLVSGTQYF; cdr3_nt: TGCGCCAGCAGCTTCATGGCGGGACTAGTAAGTGGGACCCAGTACTTC
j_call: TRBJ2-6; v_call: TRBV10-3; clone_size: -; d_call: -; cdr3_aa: CAISERLGSSGANVLTF; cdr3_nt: TGTGCCATCAGCGAGCGCCTAGGGAGCTCTGGGGCCAACGTCCTGACTTTC
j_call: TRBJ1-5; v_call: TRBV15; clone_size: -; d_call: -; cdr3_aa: CATSRLGGSNQPQHF; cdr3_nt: TGTGCCACCAGCAGATTGGGAGGGAGCAATCAGCCCCAGCATTTT
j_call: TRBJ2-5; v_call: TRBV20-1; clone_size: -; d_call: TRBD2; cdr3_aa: CSFGGTSGEETQYF; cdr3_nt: TGCAGTTTTGGTGGGACTAGCGGGGAAGAGACCCAGTACTTC
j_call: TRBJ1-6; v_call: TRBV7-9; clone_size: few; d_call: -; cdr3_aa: CASSPIDSNNSPLHF; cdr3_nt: TGTGCCAGCAGCCCGATAGACAGTAATAATTCACCCCTCCACTTT
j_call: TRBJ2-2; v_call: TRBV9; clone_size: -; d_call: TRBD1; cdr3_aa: CASTETGFGPGELFF; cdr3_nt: TGTGCCAGCACCGAGACAGGGTTTGGACCCGGGGAGCTGTTTTTT
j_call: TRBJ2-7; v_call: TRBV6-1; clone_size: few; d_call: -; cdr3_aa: CASSEPGFGYEQYF; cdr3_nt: TGTGCCAGCAGTGAACCCGGCTTCGGCTACGAGCAGTACTTC
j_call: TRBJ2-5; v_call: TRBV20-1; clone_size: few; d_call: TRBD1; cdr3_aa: CSARENRGQETQYF; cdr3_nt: TGCAGTGCTCGAGAAAACAGGGGCCAGGAGACCCAGTACTTC
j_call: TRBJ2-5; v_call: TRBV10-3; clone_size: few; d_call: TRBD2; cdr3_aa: CAIGASGGAETQYF; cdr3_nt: TGTGCCATCGGTGCTAGCGGGGGGGCCGAGACCCAGTACTTC
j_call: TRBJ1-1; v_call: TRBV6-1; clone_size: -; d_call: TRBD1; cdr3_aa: CATLMPGQGVNTEAFF; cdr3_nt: TGTGCCACCCTAATGCCCGGACAGGGGGTGAACACTGAAGCTTTCTTT
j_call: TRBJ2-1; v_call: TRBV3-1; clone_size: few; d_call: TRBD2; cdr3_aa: CASSQVAGGRRGNEQFF; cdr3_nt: TGTGCCAGCAGCCAAGTTGCGGGGGGAAGACGTGGGAATGAGCAGTTCTTC
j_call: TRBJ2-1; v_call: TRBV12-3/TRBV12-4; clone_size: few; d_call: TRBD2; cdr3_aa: CASSFSGTSENNEQFF; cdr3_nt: TGTGCCAGCAGTTTTTCCGGGACTAGCGAGAACAATGAGCAGTTCTTC
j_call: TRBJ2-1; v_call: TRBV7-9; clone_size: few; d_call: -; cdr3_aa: CASSFGTTDEQFF; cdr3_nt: TGTGCCAGCAGCTTCGGGACAACGGATGAGCAGTTCTTC
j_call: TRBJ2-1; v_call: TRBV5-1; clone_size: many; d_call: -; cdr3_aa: CASSSSPGEQFF; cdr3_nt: TGCGCCAGCAGCTCCAGTCCGGGCGAGCAGTTCTTC
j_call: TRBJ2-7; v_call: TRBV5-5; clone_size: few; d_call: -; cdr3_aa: CASSLVAGTSYEQYF; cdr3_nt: TGTGCCAGCAGCTTAGTCGCAGGTACCTCCTACGAGCAGTACTTC
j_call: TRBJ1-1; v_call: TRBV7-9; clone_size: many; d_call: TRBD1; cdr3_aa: CASSLGQGDDTEAFF; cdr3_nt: TGTGCCAGCAGCTTAGGACAGGGTGACGACACTGAAGCTTTCTTT
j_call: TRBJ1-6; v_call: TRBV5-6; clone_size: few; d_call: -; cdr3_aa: CASSLRGSYNSPLHF; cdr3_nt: TGTGCCAGCAGCTTGCGAGGGAGCTATAATTCACCCCTCCACTTT
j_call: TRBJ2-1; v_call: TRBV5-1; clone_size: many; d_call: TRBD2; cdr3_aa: CASSLASGSPYNEQFF; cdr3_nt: TGCGCCAGCAGCTTGGCTAGCGGGAGTCCCTACAATGAGCAGTTCTTC
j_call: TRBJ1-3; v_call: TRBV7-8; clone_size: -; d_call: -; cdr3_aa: CASSLSGGNTIYF; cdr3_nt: TGTGCCAGCAGCTTAAGCGGCGGAAACACCATATATTTT
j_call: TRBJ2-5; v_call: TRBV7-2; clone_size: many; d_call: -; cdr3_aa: CASSRRQTQETQYF; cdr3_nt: TGTGCCAGCAGCAGACGGCAAACACAAGAGACCCAGTACTTC
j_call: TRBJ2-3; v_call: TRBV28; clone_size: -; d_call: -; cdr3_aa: CASTSPGDDTQYF; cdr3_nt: TGTGCCAGCACTAGCCCGGGGGACGATACGCAGTATTTT
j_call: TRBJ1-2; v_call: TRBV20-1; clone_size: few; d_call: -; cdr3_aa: CSARLRQGHGYTF; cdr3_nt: TGCAGTGCTAGATTAAGGCAGGGCCACGGCTACACCTTC
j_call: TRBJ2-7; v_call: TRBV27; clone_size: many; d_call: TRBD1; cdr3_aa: CASSPWDRYYEQYF; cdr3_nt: TGTGCCAGCAGCCCCTGGGACAGATACTACGAGCAGTACTTC
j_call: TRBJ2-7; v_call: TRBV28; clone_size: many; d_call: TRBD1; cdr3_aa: CASTPGIQGVYEQYF; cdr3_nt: TGTGCCAGCACCCCAGGGATACAGGGGGTCTACGAGCAGTACTTC
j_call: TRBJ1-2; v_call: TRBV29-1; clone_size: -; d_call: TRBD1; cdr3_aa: CSVEVQGVISLGYTF; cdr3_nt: TGCAGCGTTGAAGTCCAGGGGGTCATCTCCCTCGGCTACACCTTC
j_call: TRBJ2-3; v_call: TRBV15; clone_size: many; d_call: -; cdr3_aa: CATSRPGAASTDTQYF; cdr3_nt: TGTGCCACCAGCAGACCGGGGGCAGCCAGCACAGATACGCAGTATTTT
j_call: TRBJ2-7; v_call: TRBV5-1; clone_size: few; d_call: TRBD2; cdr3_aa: CASSRGLAGASSYEQYF; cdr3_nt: TGCGCCAGCAGCCGGGGACTAGCGGGAGCCAGCTCCTACGAGCAGTACTTC
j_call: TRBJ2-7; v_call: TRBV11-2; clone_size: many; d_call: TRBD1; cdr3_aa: CASSLGDSAYEQYF; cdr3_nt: TGTGCCAGCAGCTTAGGGGACAGTGCCTACGAGCAGTACTTC
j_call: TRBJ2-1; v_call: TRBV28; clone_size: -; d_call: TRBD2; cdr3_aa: CASGTTSYNEQFF; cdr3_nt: TGTGCCAGCGGGACTACCTCCTACAATGAGCAGTTCTTC
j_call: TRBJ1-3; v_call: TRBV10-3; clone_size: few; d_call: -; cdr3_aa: CAISDGGYGNTIYF; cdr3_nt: TGTGCCATCAGTGACGGGGGGTATGGAAACACCATATATTTT
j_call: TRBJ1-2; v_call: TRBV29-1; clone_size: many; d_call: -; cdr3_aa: CSVGSDNYGYTF; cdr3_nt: TGCAGCGTTGGGTCCGACAACTATGGCTACACCTTC
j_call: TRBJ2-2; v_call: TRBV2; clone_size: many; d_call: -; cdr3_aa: CASSVIANTGELFF; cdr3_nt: TGTGCCAGCAGTGTTATAGCGAACACCGGGGAGCTGTTTTTT
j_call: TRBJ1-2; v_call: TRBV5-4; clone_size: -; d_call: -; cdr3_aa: CASSTGTSGYTF; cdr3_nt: TGTGCCAGCAGCACCGGGACATCGGGCTACACCTTC
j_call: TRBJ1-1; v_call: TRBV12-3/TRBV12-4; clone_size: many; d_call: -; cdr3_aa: CASTLLLSRSEAFF; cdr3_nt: TGTGCCAGCACCCTCCTTTTGAGTCGGAGTGAAGCTTTCTTT
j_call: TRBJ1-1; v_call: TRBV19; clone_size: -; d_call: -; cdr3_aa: CASSSGILDTEAFF; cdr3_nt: TGTGCCAGTAGTAGCGGGATCCTGGACACTGAAGCTTTCTTT
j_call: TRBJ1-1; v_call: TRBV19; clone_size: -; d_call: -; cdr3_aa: CASSIRQPAEAFF; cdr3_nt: TGTGCCAGTAGTATCCGACAGCCTGCTGAAGCTTTCTTT
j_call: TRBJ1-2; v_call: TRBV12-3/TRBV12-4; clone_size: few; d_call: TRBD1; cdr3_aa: CASITTGTGREGSYTF; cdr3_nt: TGTGCCAGCATTACGACCGGGACAGGAAGAGAAGGGAGCTACACCTTC
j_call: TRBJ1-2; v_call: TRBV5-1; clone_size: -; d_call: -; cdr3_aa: CASSLSDLSGYTF; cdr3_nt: TGCGCCAGCAGCTTGTCCGATCTCAGTGGCTACACCTTC
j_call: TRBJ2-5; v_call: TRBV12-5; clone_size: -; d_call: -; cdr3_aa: CASGLVLEETQYF; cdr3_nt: TGTGCTAGTGGTTTGGTACTGGAAGAGACCCAGTACTTC